The clone carrying this T cell receptor (beta chain) has more than one count but fewer than ten. One end of the junction does not line up with germline, which may come from a read error. These data come from a study of cytomegalovirus exposure and HLA in healthy donors. A multiplex PCR was run with 60 Vbeta primers and 13 Jbeta primers. Sequenced by immunoSEQ multiplex PCR; TCRdb stores in-frame clones only, minus some. Altogether around 150,000 clones are present, about 84% being singletons, with the ten largest covering around 3.2%. The CDR3 runs 16 residues. CDR1 SEHNR and CDR2 FQNEAQ come from the germline V gene (reference sequence).

Material: PBMCs. The chain is built from TRBV7-9 and TRBJ2-1, with a possible D match to TRBD2 (5 bases). This sequence originates from a male donor in good health and CMV-seronegative. The CDR3, as DNA: TGTTCCAGCAGTTTTATCCCCGGGAAAAGCTACAATGAGCAGTTCTTC. Protein sequence: CSSSFIPGKSYNEQFF.